This T cell receptor (beta chain) was identified during a study of T cells in localized non-small cell lung cancer. Measured with immunoSEQ multiplex PCR; TCRdb has only the in-frame clones, and not every one. Of 55,000 to 65,000 clones in the sample, 80% to 90% were seen once. The source was peripheral blood, collected before any cancer treatment. The origin of this receptor is a man aged 40-75 years with stage I squamous cell lung carcinoma.

The CDR3 here is CASSLEAGTYEQYF. DNA of the CDR3: TGTGCCAGCAGCTTAGAAGCGGGTACCTACGAGCAGTACTTC. V gene TRBV11-3 combines with J gene TRBJ2-7, with D possibly TRBD2 on 6 matching bases. Germline-derived CDR1 and CDR2 are SGHNT and YENEEA. This CDR3 spans 14 amino acids. Trimming removed 0 bases at V and 2 bases at J, with 8 bases between. Complete variable domain (other parts from reference TRBV11-3 and TRBJ2-7): EAGVVQSPRYKIIEKKQPVAFWCNPISGHNTLYWYLQNLGQGPELLIRYENEEAVDDSQLPKDRFSAERLKGVDSTLKIQPAELGDSAVYLCASSLEAGTYEQYFGPGTRLTVT.